A single sample is the source of the 20 T cell receptor beta chains below, sequenced in a study of blood T cell repertoires in COVID-19. Assay used: immunoSEQ multiplex PCR; TCRdb lists only in-frame clones, some missing. This sample carries 55,000 to 75,000 clones, around nine tenths of them seen once, and the ten largest clones take 8.5%. The sample was peripheral blood. The origin of the receptors is a human donor in a cohort sampled during active COVID-19.

The gene calls are TRBV29-1 and TRBJ1-2, with D possibly matching TRBD1 (6 bases). This CDR3 region has 14 residues. The V gene's germline CDR1 is SQVTM and CDR2 ANQGSEA. The V gene lost 5 bases and the J gene lost 2 bases, with 15 bases spanning the gap. The CDR3 here is CSVPLRGPNYGYTF. CDR3 in DNA: TGCAGCGTTCCCTTGCGGGGGCCCAACTATGGCTACACCTTC. The variable domain in full, completed from reference TRBV29-1 and TRBJ1-2, reads SAVISQKPSRDICQRGTSLTIQCQVDSQVTMMFWYRQQPGQSLTLIATANQGSEATYESGFVIDKFPISRPNLTFSTLTVSNMSPEDSSIYLCSVPLRGPNYGYTFGSGTRLTVV.

This rearrangement joins TRBV3-1 (or the pseudogene TRBV3-2) to TRBJ1-2; 8 bases map to TRBD1. Germline V gives CDR1 LGHDT, CDR2 YNNKEL (reference sequence). CDR3 size: 15 residues. The junction had 6 bases not matched to a gene; V was cut back by 0 bases and J by 6 bases. The CDR3 loop is CASSQESTGGNGYTF. The CDR3 region has the DNA TGTGCCAGCAGCCAAGAGTCCACAGGGGGGAATGGCTACACCTTC.

The chain links TRBV7-8 to TRBJ1-2; 7 bases agree with TRBD1. Germline CDR1 reads SGHVS; CDR2 reads FQNEAQ. The J segment lost 8 bases and the V segment lost 4 bases, leaving 19 bases of the junction unmatched. The CDR3 spans 17 residues. The CDR3 coding sequence is TGTGCCAGCAGCTCGGCCGGAAAGGGGGCAATCGTATGGGGCTACACCTTC. This encodes CASSSAGKGAIVWGYTF.

Only a few counts were recorded for this clone. The V and J genes are TRBV30 and TRBJ2-7, with TRBD2 matching 7 bases. In germline, CDR1 is GTSNPN, CDR2 SVGIG (reference sequence). The CDR3 is made up of 16 amino acids. J was trimmed by 0 bases and V by 2 bases; bases with no gene match: 10. CDR3 sequence: CAWSQPRWGGSYEQYF. DNA for the CDR3: TGTGCCTGGAGTCAGCCCCGCTGGGGGGGCTCCTACGAGCAGTACTTC. The variable domain in full, completed from reference TRBV30 and TRBJ2-7, reads SQTIHQWPATLVQPVGSPLSLECTVEGTSNPNLYWYRQAAGRGLQLLFYSVGIGQISSEVPQNLSASRPQDRQFILSSKKLLLSDSGFYLCAWSQPRWGGSYEQYFGPGTRLTVT.

This clone came up once. The chain links TRBV6-5 to TRBJ1-4; 9 bases match TRBD1. Germline lookup yields CDR1 MNHEY and CDR2 SVGAGI. The CDR3 is 15 residues long. V was pared by 5 bases and J by 8 bases, with 9 bases of the junction left unmatched. This chain's CDR3 is CASSTSTGGLEKLFF. DNA for the CDR3: TGTGCCAGCAGTACATCGACAGGGGGTCTGGAAAAACTGTTTTTT.

The J gene is TRBJ1-1, the V gene TRBV12-1; whether TRBD1, the table's D call, matches the DNA was not checked. TRBV12-1 is deemed a pseudogene. The CDR3 totals 16 residues. In nucleotides, the CDR3 is TGTGCCAGCAGCTTTGCGACAGGGGATTGGAACACTGAAGCTTTCTTT. Translating gives CASSFATGDWNTEAFF.

This clone was found once. The J gene is TRBJ2-7, the V gene TRBV28, with D possibly matching TRBD1 (6 bases). Looked up from germline, CDR1 is MDHEN and CDR2 is SYDVKM. The CDR3 contains 15 residues. V lost 7 bases and J lost 2, with 18 bases in between. In DNA, the CDR3 is TGTGCCAGCACCTTGGAGAGCGGACAGCCCTACGAGCAGTACTTC. As protein: CASTLESGQPYEQYF.

The chain combines TRBV10-2 with TRBJ2-7; TRBD2 matches at 12 bases. Germline CDR1 is WSHSY and CDR2 is SAAADI. V lost 5 bases, J lost 7 bases, and 6 bases stayed unmatched. CDR3 size: 14 residues. CDR3 region: CASSLAGGLGEQYF. The CDR3 nucleotides read TGCGCCAGCAGTCTAGCGGGGGGGCTTGGAGAGCAGTACTTC.

The chain recombines TRBV5-1 with TRBJ1-4; D possibly corresponds to TRBD1 (6 bases). V lost 0 bases to trimming and J lost 8 bases, with 11 bases between them. The CDR3 is 14 amino acids. Germline loops: CDR1 SGHRS, CDR2 YFSETQ. Written as DNA, the CDR3 is TGCGCCAGCAGCTTGGCAGGGGCCAAAGAAAAACTGTTTTTT. Amino acid sequence: CASSLAGAKEKLFF. The variable domain in full, with the rest retrieved from reference TRBV5-1 and TRBJ1-4, is KAGVTQTPRYLIKTRGQQVTLSCSPISGHRSVSWYQQTPGQGLQFLFEYFSETQRNKGNFPGRFSGRQFSNSRSEMNVSTLELGDSALYLCASSLAGAKEKLFFGSGTQLSVL.

The chain links TRBV19 to TRBJ1-2; D might be TRBD1 (6 bases). Germline V lookup: CDR1 LNHDA, CDR2 SQIVND (reference sequence). The CDR3 runs to 14 residues. V lost 11 bases and J 5 bases, leaving 21 bases between the germline ends. The CDR3 DNA follows: TGTGCCTCAAAAGGGAACAGGGAAGGATATGGCTACACCTTC. This encodes CASKGNREGYGYTF.

This clone is a singleton in its sample. CDR3 sequence reads: CASSFLSGDTEAFF. DNA for the CDR3: TGTGCCAGCAGCTTTCTCTCAGGGGACACTGAAGCTTTCTTT. The chain has TRBV5-5 and TRBJ1-1, with a possible D match to TRBD1 (6 bases). The CDR3 consists of 14 residues. Trimming took 2 bases from V and 3 from J, leaving 11 bases between them. Germline V CDR1 and CDR2: SGHKS, YYEKEE (reference sequence).

This clone was seen a handful of times. The chain uses TRBV12-3 or TRBV12-4 and TRBJ1-5; D is unresolved. The ends were cut back, 5 bases at V and 4 bases at J, with 9 bases in the middle. This CDR3 is built from 13 residues. The CDR3 loop reads CASSIGDNQPQHF. The CDR3 DNA is TGTGCCAGCAGTATCGGGGATAATCAGCCCCAGCATTTT.

The chain uses TRBV27 and TRBJ2-7, with D possibly TRBD2 on 5 matching bases. This CDR3 comprises 14 residues. CDR1 and CDR2 (germline): MNHEY, SMNVEV (reference sequence). V was trimmed by 4 bases and J by 3 bases, leaving 13 bases between them. Here the CDR3 DNA reads TGTGCCAGCAGTTACCGGGGTAGAATCTACGAGCAGTACTTC. Protein sequence: CASSYRGRIYEQYF.

J is TRBJ1-2 and V is TRBV5-6, with 7 bases aligning to TRBD1. The CDR3 runs to 13 residues. V was pared by 7 bases and J by 4 bases, with 7 bases of the junction left unmatched. Germline V lookup: CDR1 SGHDT, CDR2 YYEEEE. CDR3 sequence: CASGDSTSYGYTF. The DNA for the CDR3 is TGTGCCAGCGGGGACAGCACTAGCTATGGCTACACCTTC.

This clone was seen once. The chain is built from TRBV7-8 and TRBJ1-4, with D possibly being TRBD1 (6 bases). The CDR3 contains 14 residues. V was clipped by 3 bases and J by 7 bases, with 12 bases between them. Germline V gives CDR1 SGHVS, CDR2 FQNEAQ. The CDR3 DNA reads TGTGCCAGCAGCTTTACAGGGCTCCGTGAAAAACTGTTTTTT. As protein: CASSFTGLREKLFF. The entire variable domain, with the rest obtained from reference TRBV7-8 and TRBJ1-4, is as follows: GAGVSQSPRYKVAKRGQDVALRCDPISGHVSLFWYQQALGQGPEFLTYFQNEAQLDKSGLPSDRFFAERPEGSVSTLKIQRTQQEDSAVYLCASSFTGLREKLFFGSGTQLSVL.

The J gene is TRBJ2-1, the V gene TRBV5-1; 10 bases are a match to TRBD1. The germline CDR1 and CDR2 sequences are SGHRS and YFSETQ. V shed 6 bases, J shed 4 bases, and the junction held 7 bases outside the gene matches. CDR3 length: 15 residues. The CDR3: CASTPGQGLYNEQFF. In DNA form, the CDR3 reads TGCGCCAGCACCCCGGGACAGGGGCTATACAATGAGCAGTTCTTC.

The V gene is TRBV12-3 or TRBV12-4, the J gene TRBJ2-7; 12 nucleotides align to TRBD2. The CDR3 covers 13 residues. After removal of 6 bases from V and 9 bases from J, the junction contained 6 bases not matched to a gene. The chain's CDR3 is CASSPGLAGRQYF. CDR3 in DNA: TGTGCCAGCAGCCCCGGACTAGCGGGGAGGCAGTACTTC.

Points on this clone: The sample has other DNA sequences that encode this CDR3 too. The V call is TRBV5-1, the J call TRBJ1-1; D gene ambiguous. The germline V and J ends were trimmed by 0 bases and 1 base, with 4 bases remaining between them. This CDR3 spans 13 amino acids. CDR1 SGHRS and CDR2 YFSETQ come from the germline V gene. CDR3 bases: TGCGCCAGCAGCTTGGCGGGGAACACTGAAGCTTTCTTT. Translated: CASSLAGNTEAFF.

V is TRBV9 and J is TRBJ1-4; D may be TRBD1 (5 bases). The CDR3 has 16 amino acids. Per germline, CDR1 SGDLS and CDR2 YYNGEE. Trimming left V 0 bases short and J 1 base short, with 10 bases between. CDR3 nucleotides: TGTGCCAGCAGCGTAGGACAGTTCGTAACTAATGAAAAACTGTTTTTT. Translation: CASSVGQFVTNEKLFF.

The CDR3 coding sequence is TGTGCCAGCAGCTGGACAGGGGGCAGCGGGAACACTGAAGCTTTCTTT. It specifies CASSWTGGSGNTEAFF. This rearrangement joins TRBV7-3 to TRBJ1-1, with 11 positions matching TRBD1. CDR3 length equals 16 residues. J gave up 1 base and V 4 bases, and 5 bases lay outside the gene matches. Germline-derived CDR1 and CDR2 are SGHTA and FQGTGA.